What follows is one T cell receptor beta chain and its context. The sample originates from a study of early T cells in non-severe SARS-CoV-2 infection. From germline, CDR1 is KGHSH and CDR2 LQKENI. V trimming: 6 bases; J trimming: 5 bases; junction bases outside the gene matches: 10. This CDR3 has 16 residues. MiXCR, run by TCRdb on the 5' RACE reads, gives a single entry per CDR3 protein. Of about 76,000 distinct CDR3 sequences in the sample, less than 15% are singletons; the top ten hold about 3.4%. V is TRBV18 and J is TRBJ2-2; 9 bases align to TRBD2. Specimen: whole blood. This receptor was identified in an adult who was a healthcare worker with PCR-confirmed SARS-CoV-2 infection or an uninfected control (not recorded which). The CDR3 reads CASSKGTSGPTGELFF. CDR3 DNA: TGTGCCAGCTCGAAGGGCACTAGCGGGCCGACCGGGGAGCTGTTTTTT.